The clone carrying this T cell receptor beta chain was counted many times. The germline CDR1 and CDR2 sequences are SGHRS and YFSETQ. The CDR3 loop spans 13 amino acids. V was cut by 0 bases and J by 4 bases, with 5 bases left in between. Graves' hyperthyroidism is called stable when ophthalmopathy does not progress within 18 months. The sample originates from a study of T cells in Graves' hyperthyroidism and ophthalmopathy. Amplified TCR beta CDR3 regions came from RNA transcripts. Primed by the HTBI set, a first-round RT-PCR was run on the TCR CDR3. TCRdb independently ran MiXCR on the multiplex PCR reads; one entry per CDR3 protein. The sample contains approximately 700,000 distinct CDR3 sequences, approximately 16% of which appear only once.

The clonotype comes from a man between 18 and 29 years old with Graves' hyperthyroidism. The sample was blood. V and J are TRBV5-1 and TRBJ2-1; D call uncertain. The CDR3 region has the DNA TGCGCCAGCAGCTTGGCAGATTACAATGAGCAGTTCTTC. Protein: CASSLADYNEQFF.